This TCR beta chain derives from a study of OX40 agonist ivuxolimab in advanced cancers. Points on this clone: The antigen is undetermined.

The CDR3 runs 13 residues. Germline CDR1 and CDR2: LNHDA and SQIVND (reference sequence). Trimming shortened V by 3 bases and J by 2 bases, and 8 bases separated the two germline ends. Assay: immunoSEQ multiplex PCR; the TCRdb copy retains only in-frame clones and omits some. The sample carries about 62,000 clones, 79% recorded once. Points from the study as a whole: Certain nonresponders likewise exhibited a low normalized T-cell clonal expansion.

This chain links TRBV19 with TRBJ2-7, with a tentative D call TRBD2 (6 bases). The clonotype comes from an adult with an advanced solid tumor such as melanoma, head and neck, liver or kidney cancer. Specimen: CD4+ or CD8+ T cells sorted from blood, collected in a trial of the OX40 agonist ivuxolimab. The DNA for the CDR3 is TGTGCCAGTAGTATTAGCGGTGCCTACGAGCAGTACTTC. Its translation is CASSISGAYEQYF.